The rows below give T cell receptor beta chains drawn from one sample of a study of blood T cell repertoires in COVID-19. Assay: immunoSEQ multiplex PCR; the TCRdb copy retains only in-frame clones and omits some. The data show about 180,000 clones, 75% to 90% seen once. Sequencing was carried out using peripheral blood. These receptors originate from a woman in her 40s with COVID-19, enrolled during active disease. Both conserved end residues are trimmed from each CDR3. Fields, in order: V gene, CDR3 protein.

V gene: TRBV6-5
CDR3 protein: ASNPGHNSYEQY

V gene: TRBV12-3/TRBV12-4
CDR3 protein: ASSFEGGNTIY

V gene: TRBV27
CDR3 protein: ASSLEGTGGWGYT

V gene: TRBV14
CDR3 protein: ASSQRGPGNSPLH

V gene: TRBV6-4
CDR3 protein: ASSVTGEADQPQH

V gene: TRBV5-4
CDR3 protein: ASSLLAGGGNEQF

V gene: TRBV24-1
CDR3 protein: ATSDASGSSYNEQF

V gene: TRBV7-9
CDR3 protein: ASSSQNTEAF

V gene: TRBV12-3/TRBV12-4
CDR3 protein: ASRSRENTEAF

V gene: TRBV5-1
CDR3 protein: ASSHKAGVSDTQY

V gene: TRBV7-9
CDR3 protein: ASSPDSNQELF

V gene: TRBV5-6
CDR3 protein: ASSLEGISTDTQY

V gene: TRBV5-1
CDR3 protein: ASSLGQGVNQPQH

V gene: TRBV7-2
CDR3 protein: ASRPVDRDYGYT

V gene: TRBV2
CDR3 protein: ASSEGPREAF

V gene: TRBV7-3
CDR3 protein: ASSFFDTPTGELF

V gene: TRBV27
CDR3 protein: ASSLLLTGGELF

V gene: TRBV14
CDR3 protein: ASSQLPGQEQF

V gene: TRBV25-1
CDR3 protein: ASRHPGQGDGYGYT

V gene: TRBV27
CDR3 protein: ASSFLLRNPTYNEQF

V gene: TRBV14
CDR3 protein: ASSQGGTGNGNIQY

V gene: TRBV27
CDR3 protein: ASSLQSGSRVNTEAF

V gene: TRBV10-3
CDR3 protein: AIRPGNTYEQY

V gene: TRBV5-1
CDR3 protein: ASSPGGPVVEKLF

V gene: TRBV6-1
CDR3 protein: ASSERVLKPYGYT

V gene: TRBV19
CDR3 protein: ATTLDGTGSTDTQY

V gene: TRBV12-3/TRBV12-4
CDR3 protein: ASSPLTGSGYT

V gene: TRBV13
CDR3 protein: ASSLQTGQAFLSAKNIQY